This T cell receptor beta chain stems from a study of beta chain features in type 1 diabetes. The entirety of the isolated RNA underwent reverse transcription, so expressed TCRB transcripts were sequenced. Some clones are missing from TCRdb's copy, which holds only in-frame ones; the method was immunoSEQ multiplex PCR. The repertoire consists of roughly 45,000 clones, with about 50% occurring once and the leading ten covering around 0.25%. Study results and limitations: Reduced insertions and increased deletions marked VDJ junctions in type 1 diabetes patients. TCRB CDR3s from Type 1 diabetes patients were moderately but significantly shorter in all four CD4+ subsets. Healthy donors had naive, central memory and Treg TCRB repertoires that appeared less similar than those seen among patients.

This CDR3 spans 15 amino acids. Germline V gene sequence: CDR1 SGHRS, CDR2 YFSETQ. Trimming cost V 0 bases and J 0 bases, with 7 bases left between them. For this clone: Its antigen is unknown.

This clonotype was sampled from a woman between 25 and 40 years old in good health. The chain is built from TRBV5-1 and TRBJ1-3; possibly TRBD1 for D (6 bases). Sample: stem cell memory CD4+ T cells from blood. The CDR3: CASSLDRVSGNTIYF. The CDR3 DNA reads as TGCGCCAGCAGCTTGGACAGGGTCTCTGGAAACACCATATATTTT.